This T cell receptor beta chain was recovered during a study of blood T cell repertoires in COVID-19. Study background: Italy, Spain and the United States were the sources of the convalescent and acute COVID-19 samples. T cells, B-cell-depleted T cells, or PBMCs supplied cDNA or gDNA.

Per the study methods: Scientists estimated how many nucleated cells there were by amplifying reference gene primers. The repertoire was sequenced with immunoSEQ multiplex PCR; TCRdb's copy has only in-frame clones and lacks some. That table supplies the V and J calls and clone size; D and trimming were determined from the DNA. The repertoire has about 140,000 clones, around 87% of them found once; the top ten carry roughly 5%. Germline CDR1 is SGHDT and CDR2 is YYEEEE. V lost 5 bases to trimming and J lost 4 bases; unmatched junction nucleotides: 6. This CDR3 spans 14 amino acids. This clonotype originated in a human donor in a cohort sampled during active COVID-19. The J gene is TRBJ1-2, the V gene TRBV5-6; the match to TRBD1 covers 9 bases. Input material: peripheral blood. The CDR3, as DNA: TGTGCCAGCAGATATATACAGGGGGCCTATGGCTACACCTTC. This codes for CASRYIQGAYGYTF.